These T cell receptor beta chains were read from a single sample in a study of identical twins. TCRdb ran MiXCR on the 5' RACE reads and lists one entry per CDR3 protein. Here the sample spans more than 1.5 million distinct CDR3 sequences, less than 40% being singletons. Specimen: cord blood. These receptors were collected from a newborn girl in good health. CDR3s include the opening cysteine and the closing phenylalanine or tryptophan. Each record gives: J gene, V gene, D gene, CDR3 protein. D genes are given only for firm matches.

>TRBJ2-3|TRBV2|-
CASTWRGTDTRYF
>TRBJ1-6|TRBV27|-
CASSLGGAGNSPLHF
>TRBJ1-1|TRBV4-2|-
CASSQAQTRPANTEAFF
>TRBJ2-1|TRBV9|TRBD2
CASSTGLVSNEQFF
>TRBJ1-1|TRBV20-1|-
CSARTPNSELGAFF
>TRBJ1-1|TRBV27|-
CASSFVGTEAFF
>-|TRBV20-1|TRBD2
CSARDSAGEGYNEQYF
>TRBJ1-6|TRBV27|-
CASSLSRPRKSPLHF
>TRBJ1-2|TRBV2|-
CASSVFLSYTF
>TRBJ2-3|TRBV5-1|-
CASSLYDGSTDTQYF
>TRBJ1-2|TRBV20-1|TRBD1
CSAVGQVYGYTF
>TRBJ1-2|TRBV20-1|-
CSAREIYGYTF
>TRBJ2-1|TRBV20-1|TRBD2
CSATLSSGGANEQFF
>TRBJ2-6|TRBV27|-
CASKWTVSGANVLAF
>TRBJ1-4|TRBV19|TRBD1
CASSSGQASNEKLFF
>TRBJ2-1|TRBV2|TRBD2
CASSVELAGPNEQFF
>TRBJ2-2|TRBV7-8|TRBD2
CASSSLGGGPDTGELFF
>TRBJ1-4|TRBV20-1|TRBD1
CSALTLTGGFEKLFF
>TRBJ2-3|TRBV2|TRBD1
CASSTGTGSDTQYF
>-|TRBV27|TRBD1
CASADRGYYEQYF
>TRBJ2-1|TRBV11-2|-
CASSLRDQNNEQFF
>TRBJ2-4|TRBV11-2|TRBD1
CASSADRGKNIQYF
>TRBJ2-5|TRBV6-1|-
CASNPLVQDKSQETQYF
>TRBJ1-2|TRBV28|-
CASSSFGVSDYGYTF
>-|TRBV29-1|-
CSVGATPDYEQYF
>TRBJ2-7|TRBV7-2|TRBD1
CASSMTGGVSYEQYF
>TRBJ2-1|TRBV9|-
CASSQQVDNEQIF
>TRBJ2-1|TRBV6-1|TRBD2
CASRDPGLARNEQFF